This T cell receptor beta chain comes out of a study of T cell responses to AZD1222 COVID-19 vaccine (dated by TCRdb to the early 2020s). Describing the broader study: A total of about 250 trial participants underwent TCR sequencing, of whom about 200 had received two doses of AZD1222 and about 26 had received two doses of the MenACWY control vaccine. Trial participants were enrolled by age into subgroups of 18-55, 56-69 and 70-plus years, and about 150, 27 and 61 TCR-sequenced participants, respectively, were included in these subgroups. Overall study outcomes, separate from this receptor: Most participants were white British and females outnumbered males, and the authors suggested that clonal diversity may have been underestimated. In the small 56-69-year group, the increase in depth fell short of significance, most likely because of low power. Because no day 14 peak-response samples were available, the repertoires could be characterized only after the peak T cell response. Nearly half of unique spike-specific TCRs reportedly recognized epitopes outside regions mutated in the B.1.351 and B.1.1.7 variants. Conclusions about previously exposed vaccinees were limited because only six or seven AZD1222 recipients were SARS-CoV-2 seropositive at baseline. After two AZD1222 doses, spike-specific TCR breadth and depth were significantly higher than at day 0 and than in MenACWY recipients. The vaccine-associated CD4 TCRs covered the entire spike protein, and the dominant responses fell in regions 160-218 and 743-854.

The CDR3 regions of human TCRbeta chains were subjected to immunosequencing. The authors processed their data as follows. TCRs in the repertoires were matched against a reference library of SARS-CoV-2-specific TCRs that had been generated with the MIRA antigen-specificity platform. Breadth was defined as the fraction of unique TCRs that were SARS-CoV-2-associated. Depth was defined as the fraction of total T cells that were SARS-CoV-2-associated. Using the MIRA data, each spike-specific TCR was assigned both to the spike region to which the TCR was reactive and to a CD4 or CD8 class. Log10-transformed breadth and depth values were compared by one-way ANOVA with Sidak's multiple comparisons tests. TCRdb's version of the immuneACCESS table is confined to in-frame rearrangements and falls short of the full clone set. An unresolved V gene accounts for under half of the shortfall where checked; the remainder is of unknown origin. The DNA was the basis for D and trimming; V, J and clone size are from that table. For this sample the table gives roughly 160,000 clones, of which approximately 88% were detected only once. About 1% of the sample rests with the top ten.

This clone appeared a single time. Its antigen target is currently unknown. Per-base quality was not reported, and no clone a single base away is much larger than it. The time point tag for this specimen amounts to: about 28 days (+/-7) after the second vaccine dose. AZD1222 recipients with second doses at about 4 weeks or about 12 weeks were pooled, because spike-specific TCR depth and breadth did not differ between schedules. Vaccinee samples came from UK trials COV001 and COV002, including a single-blind randomized controlled phase 2/3 trial of AZD1222 (ChAdOx1 nCoV-19) in healthy adults. For TCRbeta chain sequencing, PBMC samples were collected from trial participants at day 0 and at day 28 after the second dose. At the junction V is shortened by 4 bases and J by 7 bases, with 17 bases in between. The germline V gene gives CDR1 as SGHDT and CDR2 as YYEEEE. The CDR3 covers 14 residues, taking in both the cysteine and the phenylalanine. CDR3 DNA only is kept here, 42 bases in frame from base 1.

The sequence derives from an adult who received the AZD1222 COVID-19 vaccine. The receptor chain draws on TRBV5-6 and TRBJ1-2; the D region possibly corresponds to TRBD1 (5 bases align). The input for sequencing was peripheral blood, taken 28 days after the second AZD1222 dose. The CDR3 amino acid sequence is: CASSMGDVIGGYTF. The bases are TGTGCCAGCAGCATGGGGGATGTTATAGGTGGCTACACCTTC.